This is a list of T cell receptor beta chains from one sample in a study of blood T cell repertoires in COVID-19. Sequencing was performed with immunoSEQ multiplex PCR; in TCRdb, only in-frame clones are kept and a portion is missing. Seen here are 110,000 to 150,000 clones, around four fifths observed once, and the top ten hold roughly 6.4%. The specimen sequenced was PBMCs or T cells enriched from blood (not recorded which). These receptors were collected from a woman in her thirties or forties who had recovered from COVID-19. Both conserved end residues are part of each CDR3. D genes are given only for firm matches. Clone size is shown for a subset of rows, as once, few, many or a class of expanded clone.

NA	TRBV7-8	NA	TRBJ2-5	TGTGCCAGCAGCTTCCGGACAGACCAAGAGACCCAGTACTTC	CASSFRTDQETQYF
NA	TRBV4-2	TRBD2	TRBJ2-7	TGTGCCAGCAGCCAAGAGGCTAGCGGGGCCTACGAGCAGTACTTC	CASSQEASGAYEQYF
NA	TRBV7-9	NA	TRBJ1-1	TGTGCCAGCAGCTCGGGACGGCGGGAGAGTGAAGCTTTCTTT	CASSSGRRESEAFF
NA	TRBV6-5	NA	TRBJ1-1	TGTGCCAGCAGTTATGTGAACAGGATGAACACTGAAGCTTTCTTT	CASSYVNRMNTEAFF
NA	TRBV3-1/TRBV3-2	NA	TRBJ1-5	TGTGCCAGCAGTCAAGACAGGAATCAGCCCCAGCATTTT	CASSQDRNQPQHF
once	TRBV29-1	NA	TRBJ1-6	TGCAGCGTTGGACAGTCAAGGAGCTCCTATAATTCACCCCTCCACTTT	CSVGQSRSSYNSPLHF
NA	TRBV9	TRBD2	TRBJ2-1	TGTGCCAGCAGCGTACGTCTAGCGGGAGTTTACAATGAGCAGTTCTTC	CASSVRLAGVYNEQFF
NA	TRBV4-1	NA	TRBJ2-6	TGCGCCAGCAACCCATTAATCAGGGGTTCTGGGGCCAACGTCCTGACTTTC	CASNPLIRGSGANVLTF
once	TRBV4-1	TRBD1	TRBJ1-6	TGCGCCAGCAGCCAAGGCTTCCAACAGGGGATCGGGAATTCACCCCTCCACTTT	CASSQGFQQGIGNSPLHF
NA	TRBV5-4	NA	TRBJ1-1	TGTGCCTCCTGGGCCGGGGGGAACACTGAAGCTTTCTTT	CASWAGGNTEAFF
once	TRBV15	NA	TRBJ1-1	TGTGCCACCAGCAGAGTTCCGGGAAGAAGGACTGAAGCTTTCTTT	CATSRVPGRRTEAFF
NA	TRBV5-4	TRBD2	TRBJ2-3	TGTGCCAGCAGCCCGGGAGGGGGCACAGATACGCAGTATTTT	CASSPGGGTDTQYF
NA	TRBV27	TRBD1	TRBJ1-2	TGTGCCAGCAGTTCCTACCAACAGGGGGCGAGCTATGGCTACACCTTC	CASSSYQQGASYGYTF
NA	TRBV5-1	TRBD1	TRBJ2-6	TGCGCCAGCAGGGACAGGGCTTCTGGGGCCAACGTCCTGACTTTC	CASRDRASGANVLTF
NA	TRBV4-1	NA	TRBJ1-1	TGCGCCAGCAGCCGTGGAGGGGATGAAGCTTTCTTT	CASSRGGDEAFF
NA	TRBV9	TRBD1	TRBJ2-1	TGTGCCAGCAGCTCCACAGGGGCCAACTACAATGAGCAGTTCTTC	CASSSTGANYNEQFF
once	TRBV27	NA	TRBJ2-1	TGTGCCAGCAGTTTTGACGTAGCGTTGAGCAATGAGCAGTTCTTC	CASSFDVALSNEQFF
NA	TRBV12-3/TRBV12-4	NA	TRBJ1-5	TGTGCCAGCAGCGACAGCCTAGCGGGGCCCCAGCATTTT	CASSDSLAGPQHF
NA	TRBV20-1	NA	TRBJ2-1	TGCAGTGCTCTCAGTTTTGGTGAGCAGTTCTTC	CSALSFGEQFF
NA	TRBV2	NA	TRBJ2-5	TGTGCCAGCAGTGTACAGTGGACCCAGTACTTC	CASSVQWTQYF
NA	TRBV30	TRBD1	TRBJ1-5	TGTGCCTGGAGCCCAGGACAGGGGCCTCATCAGCCCCAGCATTTT	CAWSPGQGPHQPQHF
NA	TRBV13	TRBD1	TRBJ1-2	TGTGCCAGCAGCTTCCAGGGGGCCTACACCTTC	CASSFQGAYTF
NA	TRBV5-1	TRBD2	TRBJ2-3	TGCGCCAGCAGCTTGGTGAAGGCGGGAGGGCCAACAGATACGCAGTATTTT	CASSLVKAGGPTDTQYF
NA	TRBV7-6	NA	TRBJ2-1	TGTGCCAGCAGCTTCCCGTCGGGGAGCGGCTCCTACAATGAGCAGTTCTTC	CASSFPSGSGSYNEQFF
NA	TRBV5-1	NA	TRBJ1-2	TGCGCCAGCAGCGTCGAACTTAACTATGGCTACACCTTC	CASSVELNYGYTF
NA	TRBV29-1	NA	TRBJ1-2	TGCAGCGTTTTTATTGATGAATGGGTTCGGGGAGCCACGAAAGAACAAAACTATGGCTACACCTTC	CSVFIDEWVRGATKEQNYGYTF
NA	TRBV29-1	NA	TRBJ1-5	TGCAGCGTCAGCGTCCGACCGGATCAGCCCCAGCATTTT	CSVSVRPDQPQHF
NA	TRBV9	TRBD1	TRBJ1-1	TGTGCCAGCAGCCTACTGGGGACAGGGGGCTTTGGGAGTGAAGCTTTCTTT	CASSLLGTGGFGSEAFF
NA	TRBV5-1	TRBD1	TRBJ1-3	TGCGCCAGCAGCTCTACAGGGGACTCGGGAAACACCATATATTTT	CASSSTGDSGNTIYF
NA	TRBV5-4	NA	TRBJ2-2	TGTGCCAGCAGCCAAAACAGTATCAACACCGGGGAGCTGTTTTTT	CASSQNSINTGELFF
NA	TRBV6-5	TRBD2	TRBJ2-1	TGTGCCAGCAGACTAGCGGGAGACCACAATGAGCAGTTCTTC	CASRLAGDHNEQFF
many	TRBV2	TRBD1	TRBJ1-2	TGTGCCAGCAGAGAACAGGGGCAGGGCTATGGCTACACCTTC	CASREQGQGYGYTF
few	TRBV2	TRBD2	TRBJ2-1	TGTGCCAGCAGCGCATACGGGACTAGCTCCTACAATGAGCAGTTCTTC	CASSAYGTSSYNEQFF
NA	TRBV4-1	TRBD1	TRBJ1-2	TGCGCCAGCAGCCAACAGGGGGCGGATGGCTACACCTTC	CASSQQGADGYTF
NA	TRBV14	NA	TRBJ2-3	TGTGCCAGCAGCCTTCACCTCACCCCGGTCTCGGATACGCAGTATTTT	CASSLHLTPVSDTQYF
NA	TRBV29-1	TRBD1	TRBJ1-3	TGCAGCGTACAGGGGACTGGAAACACCATATATTTT	CSVQGTGNTIYF
NA	TRBV18	NA	TRBJ1-6	TGTGCCAGCTCACCCTCCGGGAGGTCACCCCTCCACTTT	CASSPSGRSPLHF
NA	TRBV10-1	NA	TRBJ1-1	TGCGCCAGCAGTGACGGGGGGAAGGGCACTGAAGCTTTCTTT	CASSDGGKGTEAFF
NA	TRBV2	NA	TRBJ1-3	TGTGCCAGCAAGTTGGGCAGCCCTGGAAACACCATATATTTT	CASKLGSPGNTIYF
NA	TRBV6-1	TRBD1	TRBJ2-2	TGTGCCAGCAGTGAACAGGACAGGGTGAGGGAGCTGTTTTTT	CASSEQDRVRELFF
NA	TRBV19	NA	TRBJ1-6	TGTGCCAGTAGTACGGGGGGAAGCTCCTATAATTCACCCCTCCACTTT	CASSTGGSSYNSPLHF
NA	TRBV30	NA	TRBJ1-1	TGTGCCTGGAGTGGACAGAGTGAAGCTTTCTTT	CAWSGQSEAFF